The T cell receptor beta chain described here comes from a study of blood T cell repertoires in COVID-19. Overall study context: COVID-19 samples collected from the United States, Italy and Spain covered acute and convalescent phases. Sources were T cells, B-cell-depleted T cells, or PBMCs; the material itself was cDNA or gDNA.

In the authors' methods: Reference gene primer amplification gave estimated nucleated cell counts. TCRdb's copy holds only in-frame clones and misses some; the assay was immunoSEQ multiplex PCR. Clone size and the V and J calls come from that table; the DNA yielded D and trimming. The sample has approximately 60,000 clones, 75% to 85% seen once. This sequence originates from a human donor in a cohort sampled during active COVID-19. The sequencing input was peripheral blood.

DNA of the CDR3: TGTGCCAGTAGTATCGGGGGGGGACCAGATACGCAGTATTTT. Translation: CASSIGGGPDTQYF. The rearrangement joins TRBV19 to TRBJ2-3; TRBD2 matches at 8 bases. The CDR3 extends over 14 amino acids. V shed 3 bases, J shed 4 bases, and the junction held 3 bases outside the gene matches. CDR1 and CDR2 from the germline V gene are LNHDA and SQIVND (reference sequence).